Presented here are 2 T cell receptor beta chains from one specimen sequenced in a study of T cells in Graves' hyperthyroidism and ophthalmopathy. Researchers amplified the TCR beta CDR3 regions from RNA transcripts. The primer set for the first-round RT-PCR of the TCR CDR3 was HTBI. In TCRdb, the multiplex PCR reads were re-called with MiXCR into one record per CDR3 protein. The table includes a few hundred thousand distinct CDR3 sequences, around 16% detected once. Material for sequencing was blood. These receptors originate from a woman aged 40 to 55 with Graves' ophthalmopathy.

The rearrangement uses TRBV4-1 and TRBJ2-7; 7 bases are shared with TRBD1. The CDR3 contains 15 residues. Trimming removed 4 bases from V and 0 bases from J; junction bases left unmatched: 6. Germline V gives CDR1 MGHRA, CDR2 YSYEKL. CDR3 sequence (DNA): TGCGCCAGCAGCCCGGACAGGACGAGCTCCTACGAGCAGTACTTC. Its protein product is CASSPDRTSSYEQYF.

This clonotype appeared many times. The rearrangement links TRBV3-1 to TRBJ2-1, with 8 bases aligning to TRBD2. The CDR3 is made up of 15 amino acids. V lost 4 bases to trimming and J lost 2 bases; unmatched junction nucleotides: 4. Germline V gives CDR1 LGHDT, CDR2 YNNKEL (reference sequence). CDR3 loop: CASSLSGETYNEQFF. CDR3 nucleotides: TGTGCCAGCAGCCTTAGCGGGGAAACCTACAATGAGCAGTTCTTC.